The 30 T cell receptor beta chains below come from one sample, sequenced in a study of CD4 and CD8 cells across lung adenocarcinoma regions. Each CDR3 protein gets one entry after TCRdb re-called the PCR reads with MiXCR. Of 11,000 or so distinct CDR3 sequences listed, 53% are singletons. Sequencing input: CD8+ T cells from the center of a lung tumor. Receptors originate from a female donor with lung adenocarcinoma. The CD4 and CD8 labels of this study may be unreliable.

There are many counts of this clonotype. CDR3 in DNA: TGTGCCAGCAGTGAAGCGCGGCAGGGGTATGGGTATGGCTACACCTTC. Its translation: CASSEARQGYGYGYTF. The V gene is TRBV6-1, the J gene TRBJ1-2; D possibly corresponds to TRBD1 (6 bases). Germline lookup yields CDR1 MNHNS and CDR2 SASEGT. Between the trimmed V and J ends, which lost 0 bases and 5 bases, there was a span of 16 bases. The length of the CDR3 is 16 residues.

This chain joins TRBV5-1 and TRBJ2-3; D not certain. The CDR3 runs to 14 residues. The V and J ends lost 0 bases and 2 bases respectively, with 7 bases between them. Germline CDR1 SGHRS, CDR2 YFSETQ. CDR3 sequence (DNA): TGCGCCAGCAGCTTGGCCGGGTTCACAGATACGCAGTATTTT. Translation: CASSLAGFTDTQYF.

The genes are TRBV6-1 and TRBJ2-2, with D possibly TRBD2 on 7 matching bases. The closer fit of TRBJ2-3 to the DNA end suggests the J call may be wrong. The CDR3 loop spans 17 amino acids. Germline CDR1 MNHNS, CDR2 SASEGT. Here the CDR3 reads CASSRGLEAVNTGKQYF. The CDR3 DNA follows: TGTGCCAGTAGTCGAGGACTAGAGGCTGTGAACACAGGGAAGCAGTATTTT.

The rearrangement links TRBV4-1 to TRBJ2-5; TRBD2 is a possible D gene (6 bases). V lost 3 bases, J lost 4 bases, and 15 bases lay in between. CDR1 is MGHRA and CDR2 is YSYEKL in the germline V gene. CDR3 length: 15 residues. CDR3 sequence (DNA): TGCGCCAGCAGCCAGGTAACGAGAGCGGGAGAGACCCAGTACTTC. Its protein product is CASSQVTRAGETQYF.

Only a few counts were recorded for this clonotype. The chain links TRBV5-1 to TRBJ2-3, with a tentative D call TRBD2 (7 bases). CDR1 and CDR2 from the germline V gene are SGHRS and YFSETQ. This CDR3 is 15 amino acids long. Trimming took off 4 bases at V and 2 bases at J, with 14 bases between the two ends. CDR3 sequence (DNA): TGCGCCAGCAGCGATGGGGGGGGGCCCACAGATACGCAGTATTTT. Its translation is CASSDGGGPTDTQYF.

V usage is TRBV11-2 and J usage is TRBJ2-1; D not certain. Gene TRBJ2-5 matches the end of the DNA better, so the J call may be wrong. CDR1 SGHAT and CDR2 FQNNGV come from the germline V gene. The CDR3 loop spans 14 amino acids. The CDR3 nucleotides read TGTGCCAGCAGCCCGATCCGGCAGGCGGAGACCCAGTACTTC. It is translated as CASSPIRQAETQYF.

The genes are TRBV6-1 and TRBJ2-2; D not certain. CDR3 length: 15 residues. V lost 9 bases to trimming and J lost 3 bases, with 17 bases between them. In germline, CDR1 is MNHNS, CDR2 SASEGT. The CDR3 protein is CARGNEAADTGELFF. CDR3 DNA sequence: TGTGCCAGGGGGAACGAGGCCGCGGACACCGGGGAGCTGTTTTTT.

The rearrangement joins TRBV12-3 or TRBV12-4 to TRBJ1-2; TRBD1 is a possible D gene (5 bases). The V and J ends lost 6 bases and 4 bases respectively, with 12 bases between them. The CDR3 runs 13 residues. This CDR3 reads CASRSTTGYGYTF. The CDR3 region has the DNA TGTGCCAGCAGGTCCACTACAGGCTATGGCTACACCTTC.

The genes are TRBV6-1 and TRBJ1-6; no definite D call. The ends were cut back, 6 bases at V and 9 bases at J, with 18 bases in the middle. The CDR3 sequence is 15 residues long. Germline V gene data show CDR1 as MNHNS and CDR2 as SASEGT. CDR3 in amino acids: CASRPRGEVISPLHF. CDR3 nucleotides: TGTGCCAGCAGGCCCCGAGGCGAAGTAATTTCACCCCTCCACTTT.

At least ten counts were recorded for this clonotype. The chain uses TRBV6-5 and TRBJ1-5; D is ambiguous. Trimming shortened V by 2 bases and J by 3 bases, and 5 bases separated the two germline ends. Germline CDR1 reads MNHEY; CDR2 reads SVGAGI. The CDR3 has 13 amino acids. The CDR3 DNA sequence: TGTGCCAGCAGTTACAGGGACAATCAGCCCCAGCATTTT. Protein: CASSYRDNQPQHF.

This clonotype showed up many times. The chain couples TRBV11-3 to TRBJ2-1; D is perhaps TRBD2 (6 bases). The germline V gene has CDR1 SGHNT and CDR2 YENEEA. V dropped 0 bases and J dropped 10 bases, with 10 bases sitting between them. The CDR3 has 13 amino acids. The CDR3 reads CASSLDWGEEQFF. The DNA of the CDR3 is TGTGCCAGCAGCTTAGATTGGGGGGAGGAGCAGTTCTTC.

This chain joins TRBV6-1 and TRBJ1-4; 8 nucleotides match TRBD1. Germline values: CDR1 MNHNS, CDR2 SASEGT. The CDR3 covers 13 residues. Trimming cost V 7 bases and J 7 bases; bases outside gene matches: 5. CDR3 residues: CASTIDRGEKLFF. Here the CDR3 DNA reads TGTGCCAGCACCATAGACAGGGGTGAAAAACTGTTTTTT.

This chain connects TRBV27 to TRBJ2-3; 8 nucleotides match TRBD1. The length of the CDR3 is 13 residues. The ends lost 7 bases at V and 10 bases at J; junction bases unmatched: 10. Germline V lookup: CDR1 MNHEY, CDR2 SMNVEV (reference sequence). The CDR3 sequence: CASTRTGTGAQYF. For the CDR3, the DNA is TGTGCCAGCACCAGGACAGGGACCGGTGCGCAGTATTTT.

This clonotype was observed a handful of times. The chain is built from TRBV10-1 and TRBJ2-3; 8 nucleotides align to TRBD1. CDR3 length equals 15 residues. Germline assignment: CDR1 WNHNN and CDR2 SYGVQD (reference sequence). Trimming at V came to 3 bases and at J to 6 bases, leaving 8 bases not matched to a gene. The CDR3 DNA reads TGCGCCAGCAGTGACTATCAGGGGGCTGCGGATACGCAGTATTTT. This sequence encodes CASSDYQGAADTQYF.

Turning to this clonotype: The junction does not match germline at one end; this may be a read error. The chain has TRBV6-1 and TRBJ2-3; a weak D match, TRBD1 (6 bases). The germline V gene has CDR1 MNHNS and CDR2 SASEGT. The length of the CDR3 is 13 residues. The CDR3 nucleotides read TGTGTCTGGGGGCTTTCAGGCAAAAATATGCAGTATTTC. This translates into CVWGLSGKNMQYF.

This clonotype was picked up many times. The genes are TRBV10-1 and TRBJ2-1; possibly TRBD2 for D (5 bases). CDR3 length: 13 residues. Trimming took 8 bases from V and 6 from J, leaving 14 bases between them. The V gene's germline CDR1 is WNHNN and CDR2 SYGVQD (reference sequence). CDR3 loop: CASSRGFLNEQFF. DNA of the CDR3: TGCGCCAGCTCCCGAGGGTTTCTCAATGAGCAGTTCTTC.

Worth noting for this clonotype: A read error may be the cause here, since a much bigger clone is one base away. This chain uses TRBV6-1 with TRBJ2-1, with 14 nucleotides matching TRBD2. The CDR3 extends over 13 amino acids. V lost 7 bases to trimming and J lost 10 bases; unmatched junction nucleotides: 3. Looked up from germline, CDR1 is MNHNS and CDR2 is SASEGT. The CDR3 bases are TGTGCCAGCACCGGACTAGCGGGGGGAGAGCAGTTCTTC. Translated: CASTGLAGGEQFF.

This chain uses TRBV6-1 with TRBJ2-1, with D perhaps matching TRBD2 (6 bases). This CDR3 is 15 amino acids long. Germline V lookup: CDR1 MNHNS, CDR2 SASEGT. Trimming stripped 1 base from V and 0 bases from J, with 7 bases between. Here the CDR3 reads CASSEEAGSYNEQFF. The CDR3 nucleotides are TGTGCCAGCAGTGAAGAAGCGGGCTCCTACAATGAGCAGTTCTTC.

The chain combines TRBV7-9 with TRBJ2-7; the D is unclear. The ends were cut back, 1 base at V and 7 bases at J, with 11 bases in the middle. The CDR3 extends over 13 amino acids. Germline V CDR1 and CDR2: SEHNR, FQNEAQ (reference sequence). Here the CDR3 DNA reads TGTGCCAGCAGCTTAGTAACCAGTGGGGAGCAGTACTTC. It yields the protein CASSLVTSGEQYF. Together with reference TRBV7-9 and TRBJ2-7, the CDR3 gives the full variable domain: DTGVSQNPRHKITKRGQNVTFRCDPISEHNRLYWYRQTLGQGPEFLTYFQNEAQLEKSRLLSDRFSAERPKGSFSTLEIQRTEQGDSAMYLCASSLVTSGEQYFGPGTRLTVT.

The chain uses TRBV6-2 or TRBV6-3 and TRBJ2-1; TRBD2 matches at 13 bases. Per the germline V gene, CDR1 is MNHEY and CDR2 is SVGEGT. After removal of 6 bases from V and 13 bases from J, the junction contained 15 bases not matched to a gene. This CDR3 is built from 16 residues. CDR3 sequence reads: CASSSRLAGGQETQFF. The CDR3 DNA reads as TGTGCCAGCAGCTCCAGACTAGCGGGAGGCCAAGAGACCCAGTTCTTC.

This clonotype was detected a few times. V usage is TRBV6-1 and J usage is TRBJ2-5, with a possible D match to TRBD1 (5 bases). CDR1 and CDR2 from the germline V gene are MNHNS and SASEGT. CDR3 length: 14 residues. The V and J ends lost 4 bases and 3 bases respectively, with 12 bases between them. CDR3: CASSALVREETQYF. The CDR3, as DNA: TGTGCCAGCAGTGCCTTGGTCAGGGAAGAGACCCAGTACTTC.

The table lists this clonotype with a few counts. The chain employs TRBV10-3 and TRBJ2-3; 10 nucleotides align to TRBD2. Trimming removed 2 bases from V and 5 bases from J; junction bases left unmatched: 4. The V gene's germline CDR1 is ENHRY and CDR2 SYGVKD. The CDR3 is 15 residues long. The CDR3 DNA is TGTGCCATCAGTGAGGGAGCGGGAGGGGTAGATACGCAGTATTTT. Translation: CAISEGAGGVDTQYF.

This clonotype is large within its sample. The chain is built from TRBV6-5 and TRBJ2-3; possible D gene TRBD2, 5 bases. Deletions cut 6 bases from V and 6 bases from J, with 25 bases between. In germline, CDR1 is MNHEY, CDR2 SVGAGI. The CDR3 sequence is 17 residues long. The CDR3: CASSPGKRSGLWDTQYF. Written as DNA, the CDR3 is TGTGCCAGCAGCCCCGGAAAGAGGAGCGGATTATGGGATACGCAGTATTTT.

The sample holds one count of this clonotype. V and J are TRBV28 and TRBJ2-5; TRBD1 matches at 7 bases. Germline V gives CDR1 MDHEN, CDR2 SYDVKM. Trimming at V came to 5 bases and at J to 3 bases, leaving 3 bases not matched to a gene. The CDR3 is 13 residues long. The CDR3 reads CASSPGTEETQYF. The CDR3 coding sequence is TGTGCCAGCAGTCCCGGGACAGAAGAGACCCAGTACTTC. Full variable domain (missing parts from reference TRBV28 and TRBJ2-5): DVKVTQSSRYLVKRTGEKVFLECVQDMDHENMFWYRQDPGLGLRLIYFSYDVKMKEKGDIPEGYSVSREKKERFSLILESASTNQTSMYLCASSPGTEETQYFGPGTRLLVL.

This rearrangement joins TRBV6-1 to TRBJ1-5, with D unresolved. In germline, CDR1 is MNHNS, CDR2 SASEGT. This CDR3 spans 13 amino acids. V shed 0 bases and J shed 6 bases, with 6 bases lying between them. As DNA, the CDR3 is TGTGCCAGCAGTGAAGCGGTCGGTCAGCCCCAGCATTTT. Translated, it gives CASSEAVGQPQHF.

The V call is TRBV27, the J call TRBJ2-1; 8 nucleotides match TRBD2. The J call could be wrong; TRBJ2-5 is a better fit for the DNA end. The CDR3 length is 14 residues. Germline CDR1 is MNHEY and CDR2 is SMNVEV (reference sequence). The CDR3 coding sequence is TGTGCGGGCAGCGGGGGCGGGGTCACAGATACCCAGTACTTC. Translated, it gives CAGSGGGVTDTQYF.

The rearrangement joins TRBV10-3 to TRBJ2-1; 10 positions match TRBD2. V lost 2 bases, J lost 5 bases, and 15 bases stayed unmatched. The CDR3 is 19 residues long. Germline V CDR1 and CDR2: ENHRY, SYGVKD. CDR3 in amino acids: CAISELGEREGRLHNEQFF. DNA for the CDR3: TGTGCCATCAGTGAGCTCGGGGAGCGGGAGGGGCGACTCCACAATGAGCAGTTCTTC.

The table lists this clonotype with a few counts. The chain uses TRBV5-1 and TRBJ1-1, with a possible D match to TRBD1 (6 bases). Trimming took 0 bases from V and 6 from J, leaving 12 bases between them. CDR3 length: 14 residues. Germline loops: CDR1 SGHRS, CDR2 YFSETQ. CDR3 sequence (DNA): TGCGCCAGCAGCTTGGCGGGGGGCGCCTCTGAAGCTTTCTTT. Protein: CASSLAGGASEAFF.

The V gene is TRBV27, the J gene TRBJ2-3; D is perhaps TRBD1 or TRBD2 (5 bases each). The CDR3 loop spans 19 amino acids. In germline, CDR1 is MNHEY, CDR2 SMNVEV (reference sequence). Trimming shortened V by 6 bases and J by 1 base, and 26 bases separated the two germline ends. The CDR3, as DNA: TGTGCCAGCAGCCAAGGGGTTTCTGCGGGTCGGGTGGGCACAGATACGCAGTATTTT. It codes for CASSQGVSAGRVGTDTQYF.

In the case of this clonotype: A much larger clone differs from this one at a single base, so this may be a read error. The CDR3 nucleotides are TGTGCCAGCAGTCGGACAGTCTACGAGCAGTTCTTC. Translating gives CASSRTVYEQFF. The chain employs TRBV6-1 and TRBJ2-1, with a weak D call TRBD1 (6 bases). Germline V gives CDR1 MNHNS, CDR2 SASEGT. Trimming stripped 5 bases from V and 10 bases from J, with 12 bases between. This CDR3 comprises 12 residues.